This TCR beta chain was recovered during a study of blood T cells in healthy people across ages. With a J-beta primer mix and a sample-barcoded 5' primer, a second PCR ran about 6 to 11 cycles. A template-switch adaptor containing 12 random nucleotides labeled each cDNA molecule. A single record per CDR3 protein comes from TCRdb applying MiXCR to the 5' RACE reads. The sample yields about 730,000 distinct CDR3 sequences, more than 40% seen once. This clonotype was counted many times. The V gene lost 6 bases and the J gene lost 2 bases, with 5 bases spanning the gap. Germline CDR1 and CDR2: LGHDT and YNNKEL (reference sequence). The CDR3 has 11 amino acids.

The sequenced material came from blood. This clonotype originated in a woman aged 55 to 70 in good health. V usage is TRBV3-1 and J usage is TRBJ2-7, with D hard to call. CDR3 coding DNA: TGTGCCAGCAGTCGGACCTACGAGCAGTACTTC. As protein: CASSRTYEQYF.